This entry describes one TCR beta chain. Its target is unknown. These data belong to a study of chemoradiotherapy in HPV16-positive cancers. Over chemoradiotherapy, repertoires were sampled more than once. Sequencing used immunoSEQ multiplex PCR; TCRdb keeps in-frame clones, though not all of them. The sample shows about 12,000 clones, about 86% of them seen only once. Study results and limitations: Non-HPV-specific T cells did not expand in tumors during treatment, whereas candidate HPV-specific clones and E7-related motifs did. The functional HPV-specific definition rests on just two HPV16-positive patients. For HPV16-positive patients, expanding HPV-responsive T cells associated with longer recurrence-free survival.

This clonotype was obtained from a human donor with HPV-associated anogenital cancer. The sample here was blood, taken from a patient who underwent chemoradiotherapy.

DNA of the CDR3: TGTGCCAGCAGCTGGGCAGCCAATGAGCAGTTCTTC. Amino acid sequence: CASSWAANEQFF. The chain employs TRBV6-1 and TRBJ2-1; no clear D gene. Germline assignment: CDR1 MNHNS and CDR2 SASEGT. V was shortened by 6 bases and J by 6 bases, with 9 bases between the two germline ends. CDR3 length: 12 amino acids.